This T cell receptor beta chain emerged from a study of blood T cells in healthy people across ages. With a J-beta primer mix and a sample-barcoded 5' primer, a second PCR ran about 6 to 11 cycles. TCRdb redid the calling of the 5' RACE reads with MiXCR, one entry per CDR3 protein. The table has 700,000 or so distinct CDR3 sequences, roughly two fifths seen once; the top ten hold around 30%. Trimming removed 5 bases from V and 12 bases from J; junction bases left unmatched: 12. The CDR3 covers 14 residues. Germline lookup yields CDR1 DFQATT and CDR2 SNEGSKA (reference sequence). This clonotype showed up many times.

This chain connects TRBV20-1 to TRBJ2-1, with 11 bases matching TRBD2. Sequences were obtained from blood. This TCR was recovered from a man aged 80 or over in good health. The CDR3 loop is CSAFPGLAGRLQFF. The CDR3 nucleotides read TGCAGTGCTTTCCCAGGACTAGCGGGTCGTCTGCAGTTCTTC.